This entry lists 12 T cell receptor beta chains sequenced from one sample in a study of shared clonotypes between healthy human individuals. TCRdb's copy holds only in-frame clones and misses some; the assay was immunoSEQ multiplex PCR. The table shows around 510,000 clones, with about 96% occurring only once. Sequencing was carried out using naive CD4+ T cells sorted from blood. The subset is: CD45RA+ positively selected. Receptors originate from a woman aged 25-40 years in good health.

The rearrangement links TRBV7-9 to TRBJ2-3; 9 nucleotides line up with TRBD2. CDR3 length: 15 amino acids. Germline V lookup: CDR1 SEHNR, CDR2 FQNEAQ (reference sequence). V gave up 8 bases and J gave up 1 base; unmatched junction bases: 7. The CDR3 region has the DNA TGTGCCAGCGGTCTTAGCGGGAGCGGCACAGATACGCAGTATTTT. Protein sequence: CASGLSGSGTDTQYF.

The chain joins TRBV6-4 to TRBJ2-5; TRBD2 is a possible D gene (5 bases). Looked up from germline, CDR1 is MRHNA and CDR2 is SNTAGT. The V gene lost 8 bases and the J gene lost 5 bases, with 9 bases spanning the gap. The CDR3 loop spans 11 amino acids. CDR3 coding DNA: TGTGCCAGCGGAGGAGTTGAGACCCAGTACTTC. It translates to CASGGVETQYF.

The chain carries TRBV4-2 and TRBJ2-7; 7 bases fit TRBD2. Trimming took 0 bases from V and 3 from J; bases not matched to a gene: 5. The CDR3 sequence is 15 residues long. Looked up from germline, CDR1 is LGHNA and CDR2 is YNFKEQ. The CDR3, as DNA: TGTGCCAGCAGCCAAGAGTGGCTAGCGGTCTACGAGCAGTACTTC. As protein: CASSQEWLAVYEQYF.

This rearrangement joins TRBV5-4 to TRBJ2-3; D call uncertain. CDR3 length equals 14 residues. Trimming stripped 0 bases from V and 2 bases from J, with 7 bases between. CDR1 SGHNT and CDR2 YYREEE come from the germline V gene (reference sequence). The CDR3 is CASSLVGATDTQYF. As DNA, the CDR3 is TGTGCCAGCAGCTTGGTAGGCGCCACAGATACGCAGTATTTT.

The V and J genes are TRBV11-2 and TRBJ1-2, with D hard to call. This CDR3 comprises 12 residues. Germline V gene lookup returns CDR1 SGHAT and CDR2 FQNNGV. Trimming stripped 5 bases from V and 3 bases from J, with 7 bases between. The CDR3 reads CASSASHYGYTF. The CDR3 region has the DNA TGTGCCAGCAGCGCCAGCCACTATGGCTACACCTTC. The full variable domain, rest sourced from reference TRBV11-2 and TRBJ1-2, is EAGVAQSPRYKIIEKRQSVAFWCNPISGHATLYWYQQILGQGPKLLIQFQNNGVVDDSQLPKDRFSAERLKGVDSTLKIQPAKLEDSAVYLCASSASHYGYTFGSGTRLTVV.

The CDR3 DNA reads TGTGCCCCAGGAAGTGGTCCCCACGAGCAGTACTTC. It encodes CAPGSGPHEQYF. The chain joins TRBV10-3 to TRBJ2-7; D is unresolved. The CDR3 is made up of 12 amino acids. The V gene lost 11 bases and the J gene lost 5 bases, with 16 bases spanning the gap. Germline V gene lookup returns CDR1 ENHRY and CDR2 SYGVKD.

CDR3 sequence: CAIARPGQGSYGYTF. The CDR3 bases are TGTGCCATAGCTAGACCGGGACAGGGGTCCTATGGCTACACCTTC. The chain uses TRBV10-3 and TRBJ1-2, with 10 bases matching TRBD1. Germline V gives CDR1 ENHRY, CDR2 SYGVKD. CDR3 length equals 15 residues. Trimming cost V 9 bases and J 4 bases; bases outside gene matches: 11.

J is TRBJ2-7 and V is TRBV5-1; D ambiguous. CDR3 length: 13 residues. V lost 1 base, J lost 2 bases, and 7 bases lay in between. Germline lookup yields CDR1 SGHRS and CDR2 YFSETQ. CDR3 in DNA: TGCGCCAGCAGCTTGACAGAAACCTACGAGCAGTACTTC. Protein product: CASSLTETYEQYF. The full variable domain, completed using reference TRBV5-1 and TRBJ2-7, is KAGVTQTPRYLIKTRGQQVTLSCSPISGHRSVSWYQQTPGQGLQFLFEYFSETQRNKGNFPGRFSGRQFSNSRSEMNVSTLELGDSALYLCASSLTETYEQYFGPGTRLTVT.

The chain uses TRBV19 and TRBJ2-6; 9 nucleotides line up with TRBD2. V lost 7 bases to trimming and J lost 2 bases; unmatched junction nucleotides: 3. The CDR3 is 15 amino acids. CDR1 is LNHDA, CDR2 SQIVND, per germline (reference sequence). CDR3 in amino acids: CASKLAGAGANVLTF. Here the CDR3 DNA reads TGTGCCAGTAAACTAGCGGGTGCTGGGGCCAACGTCCTGACTTTC.

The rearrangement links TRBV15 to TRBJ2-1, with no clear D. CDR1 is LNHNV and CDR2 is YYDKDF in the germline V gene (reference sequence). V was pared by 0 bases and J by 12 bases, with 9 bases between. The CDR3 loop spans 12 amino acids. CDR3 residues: CATSRDRLRQFF. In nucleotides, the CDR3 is TGTGCCACCAGCAGAGATCGCCTACGGCAGTTCTTC.

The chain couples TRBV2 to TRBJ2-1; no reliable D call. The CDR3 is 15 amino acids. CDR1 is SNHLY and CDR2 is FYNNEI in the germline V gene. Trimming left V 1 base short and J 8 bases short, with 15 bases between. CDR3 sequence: CASSEEGWIKDEQFF. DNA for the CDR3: TGTGCCAGCAGTGAAGAAGGCTGGATCAAGGATGAGCAGTTCTTC.

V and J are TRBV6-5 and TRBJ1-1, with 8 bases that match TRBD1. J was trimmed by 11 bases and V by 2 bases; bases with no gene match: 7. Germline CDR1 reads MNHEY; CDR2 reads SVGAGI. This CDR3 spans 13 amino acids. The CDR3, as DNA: TGTGCCAGCAGTTACGAACAGGGGGTTAAGGCTTTCTTT. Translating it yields CASSYEQGVKAFF.